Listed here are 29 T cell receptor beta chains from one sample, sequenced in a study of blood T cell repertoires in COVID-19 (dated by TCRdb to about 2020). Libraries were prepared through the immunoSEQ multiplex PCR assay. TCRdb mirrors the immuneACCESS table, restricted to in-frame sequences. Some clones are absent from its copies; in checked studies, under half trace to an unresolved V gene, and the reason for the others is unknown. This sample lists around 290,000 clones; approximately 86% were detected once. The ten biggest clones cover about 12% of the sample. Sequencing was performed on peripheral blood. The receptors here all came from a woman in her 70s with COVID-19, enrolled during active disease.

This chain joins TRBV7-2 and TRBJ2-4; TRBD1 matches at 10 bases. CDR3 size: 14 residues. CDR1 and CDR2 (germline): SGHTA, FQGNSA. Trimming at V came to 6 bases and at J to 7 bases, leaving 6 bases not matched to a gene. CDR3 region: CASSSGTGVNIQYF. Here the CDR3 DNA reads TGTGCCAGCAGTTCCGGGACAGGGGTCAACATTCAGTACTTC.

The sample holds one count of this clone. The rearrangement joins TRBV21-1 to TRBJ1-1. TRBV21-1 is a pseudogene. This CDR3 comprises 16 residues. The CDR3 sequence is CASVAGGDLMNTEAFF. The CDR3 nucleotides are TGTGCCAGCGTTGCGGGAGGTGATTTGATGAACACTGAAGCTTTCTTT.

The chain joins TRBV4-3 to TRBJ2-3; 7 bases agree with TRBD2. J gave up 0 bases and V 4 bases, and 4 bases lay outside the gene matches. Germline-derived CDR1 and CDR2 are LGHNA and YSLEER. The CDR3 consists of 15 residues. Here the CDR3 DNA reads TGCGCCAGCAGCCCCAGCGGGGCTAGCACAGATACGCAGTATTTT. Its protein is CASSPSGASTDTQYF.

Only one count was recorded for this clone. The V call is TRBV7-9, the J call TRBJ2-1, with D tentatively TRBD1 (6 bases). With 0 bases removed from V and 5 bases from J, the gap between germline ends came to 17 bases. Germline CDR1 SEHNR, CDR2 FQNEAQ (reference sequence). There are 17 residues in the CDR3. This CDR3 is CASSLALRQGTDNEQFF. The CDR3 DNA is TGTGCCAGCAGCTTAGCGCTAAGGCAGGGGACGGACAATGAGCAGTTCTTC.

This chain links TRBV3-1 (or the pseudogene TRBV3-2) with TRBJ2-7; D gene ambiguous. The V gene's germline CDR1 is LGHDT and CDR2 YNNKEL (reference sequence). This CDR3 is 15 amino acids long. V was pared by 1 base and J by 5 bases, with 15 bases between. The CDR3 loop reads CASSQVFAGFNEQYF. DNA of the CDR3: TGTGCCAGCAGCCAAGTCTTCGCCGGGTTCAACGAGCAGTACTTC.

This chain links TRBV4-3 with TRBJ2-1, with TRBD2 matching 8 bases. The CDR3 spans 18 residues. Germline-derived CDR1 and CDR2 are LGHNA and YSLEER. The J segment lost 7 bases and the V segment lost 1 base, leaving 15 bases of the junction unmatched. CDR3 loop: CASSQAHSWVGRGNEQFF. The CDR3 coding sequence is TGCGCCAGCAGCCAAGCCCACAGTTGGGTCGGGAGGGGGAATGAGCAGTTCTTC.

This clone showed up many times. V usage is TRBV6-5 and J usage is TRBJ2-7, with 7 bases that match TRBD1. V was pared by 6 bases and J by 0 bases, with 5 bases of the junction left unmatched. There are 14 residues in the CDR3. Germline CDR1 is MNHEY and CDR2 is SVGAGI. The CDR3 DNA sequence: TGTGCCAGCAGCCGAGACAGGGCCTCCTACGAGCAGTACTTC. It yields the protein CASSRDRASYEQYF.

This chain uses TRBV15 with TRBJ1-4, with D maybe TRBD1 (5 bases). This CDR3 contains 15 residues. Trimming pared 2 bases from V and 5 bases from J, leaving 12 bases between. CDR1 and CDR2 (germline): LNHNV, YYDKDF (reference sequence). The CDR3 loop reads CATSRSRQFNEKLFF. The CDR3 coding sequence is TGTGCCACCAGCAGATCCAGACAGTTCAATGAAAAACTGTTTTTT.

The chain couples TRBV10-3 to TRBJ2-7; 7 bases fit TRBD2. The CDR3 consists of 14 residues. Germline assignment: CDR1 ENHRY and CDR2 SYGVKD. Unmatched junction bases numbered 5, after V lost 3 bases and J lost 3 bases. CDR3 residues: CAISDGGSVYEQYF. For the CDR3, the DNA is TGTGCCATCAGTGACGGGGGGTCAGTCTACGAGCAGTACTTC.

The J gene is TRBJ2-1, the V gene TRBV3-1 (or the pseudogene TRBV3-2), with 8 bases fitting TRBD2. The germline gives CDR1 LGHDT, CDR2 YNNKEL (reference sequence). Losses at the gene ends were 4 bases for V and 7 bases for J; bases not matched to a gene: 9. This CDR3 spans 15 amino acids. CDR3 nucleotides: TGTGCCAGCAGCCCCCTACTGCGGGGGGAAAATGAGCAGTTCTTC. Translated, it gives CASSPLLRGENEQFF.

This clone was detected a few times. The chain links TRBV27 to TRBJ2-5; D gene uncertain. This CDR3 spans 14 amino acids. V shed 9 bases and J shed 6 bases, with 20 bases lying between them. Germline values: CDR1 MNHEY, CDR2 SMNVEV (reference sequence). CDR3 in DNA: TGTGCCAGACCTATAGCAGACTGGAAAAAGACCCAGTACTTC. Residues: CARPIADWKKTQYF.

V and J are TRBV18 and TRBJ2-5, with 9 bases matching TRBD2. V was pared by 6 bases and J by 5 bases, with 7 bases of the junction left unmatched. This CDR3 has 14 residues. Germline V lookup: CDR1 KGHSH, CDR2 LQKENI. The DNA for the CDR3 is TGTGCCAGCTCGGGGTCGGGACTAGCTGAGACCCAGTACTTC. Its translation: CASSGSGLAETQYF.

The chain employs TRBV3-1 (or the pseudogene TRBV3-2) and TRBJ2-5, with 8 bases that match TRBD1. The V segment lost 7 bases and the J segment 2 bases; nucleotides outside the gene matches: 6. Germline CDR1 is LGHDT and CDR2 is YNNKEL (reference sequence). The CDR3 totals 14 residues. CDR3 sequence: CASILGTGQETQYF. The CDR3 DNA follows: TGTGCCAGCATCTTGGGGACAGGACAAGAGACCCAGTACTTC.

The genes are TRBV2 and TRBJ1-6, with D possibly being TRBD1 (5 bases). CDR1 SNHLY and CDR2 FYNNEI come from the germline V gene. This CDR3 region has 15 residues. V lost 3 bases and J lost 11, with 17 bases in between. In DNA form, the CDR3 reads TGTGCCAGCAGTGACGCAGGGCCGTTAAGGACACCCCTCCACTTT. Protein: CASSDAGPLRTPLHF.

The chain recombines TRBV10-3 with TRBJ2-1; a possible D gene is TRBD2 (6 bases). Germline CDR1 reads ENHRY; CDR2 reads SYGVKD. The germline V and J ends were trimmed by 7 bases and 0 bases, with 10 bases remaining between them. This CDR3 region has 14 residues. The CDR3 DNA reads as TGTGCCATCACCCGGGGGTCCTCCTACAATGAGCAGTTCTTC. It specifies CAITRGSSYNEQFF.

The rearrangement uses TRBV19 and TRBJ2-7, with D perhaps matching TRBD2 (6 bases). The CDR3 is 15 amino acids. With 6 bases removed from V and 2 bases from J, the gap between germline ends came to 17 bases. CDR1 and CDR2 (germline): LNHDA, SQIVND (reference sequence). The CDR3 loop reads CASSLPGDSAYEQYF. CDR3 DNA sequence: TGTGCCAGTAGCCTCCCTGGGGACTCAGCCTACGAGCAGTACTTC.

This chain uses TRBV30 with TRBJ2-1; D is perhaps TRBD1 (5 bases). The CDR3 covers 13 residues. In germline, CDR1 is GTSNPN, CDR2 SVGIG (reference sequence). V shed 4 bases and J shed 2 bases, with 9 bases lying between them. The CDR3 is CAWKGFPYNEQFF. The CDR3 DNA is TGTGCCTGGAAGGGGTTCCCCTACAATGAGCAGTTCTTC.

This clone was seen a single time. The CDR3 DNA sequence: TGTGCCAGTAAAGGTCGACAGGGAGGCACTGAAGCTTTCTTT. Its translation: CASKGRQGGTEAFF. The chain has TRBV19 and TRBJ1-1, with TRBD1 identical over 7 bases. This CDR3 contains 14 residues. Trimming removed 7 bases from V and 4 bases from J; junction bases left unmatched: 9. Germline-derived CDR1 and CDR2 are LNHDA and SQIVND (reference sequence).

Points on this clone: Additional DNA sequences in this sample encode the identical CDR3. CDR3 nucleotide sequence: TGTGCCAGCAGCCCTCAGGGGAACTATGGCTACACCTTC. Translating it yields CASSPQGNYGYTF. V gene TRBV14 combines with J gene TRBJ1-2; the D gene is possibly TRBD1 (6 bases). Germline V gene data show CDR1 as SGHDN and CDR2 as FVKESK. The V and J ends lost 4 bases and 2 bases respectively, with 8 bases between them. The CDR3 runs 13 residues.

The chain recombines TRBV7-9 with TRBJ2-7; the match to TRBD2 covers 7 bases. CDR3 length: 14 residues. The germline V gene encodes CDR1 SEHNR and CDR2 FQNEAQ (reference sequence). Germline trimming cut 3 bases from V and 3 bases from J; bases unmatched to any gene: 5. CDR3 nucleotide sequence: TGTGCCAGCAGCTTCGGCTCGGGGGGCTACGAGCAGTACTTC. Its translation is CASSFGSGGYEQYF. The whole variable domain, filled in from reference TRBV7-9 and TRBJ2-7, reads DTGVSQNPRHKITKRGQNVTFRCDPISEHNRLYWYRQTLGQGPEFLTYFQNEAQLEKSRLLSDRFSAERPKGSFSTLEIQRTEQGDSAMYLCASSFGSGGYEQYFGPGTRLTVT.

The CDR3 is CASSWGRGTEAFF. As DNA, the CDR3 is TGTGCCAGCAGTTGGGGGCGCGGCACTGAAGCTTTCTTT. V gene TRBV28 combines with J gene TRBJ1-1, with D perhaps TRBD1 (6 bases). CDR3 size: 13 residues. Germline V gene lookup returns CDR1 MDHEN and CDR2 SYDVKM. Between the trimmed V and J ends, which lost 4 bases and 4 bases, there was a span of 10 bases.

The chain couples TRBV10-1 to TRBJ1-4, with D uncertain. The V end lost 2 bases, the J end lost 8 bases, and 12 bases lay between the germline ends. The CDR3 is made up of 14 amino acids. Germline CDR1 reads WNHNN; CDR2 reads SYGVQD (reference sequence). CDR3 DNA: TGCGCCAGCAGTGAGAACACCTGGAGGGAAAAACTGTTTTTT. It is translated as CASSENTWREKLFF.

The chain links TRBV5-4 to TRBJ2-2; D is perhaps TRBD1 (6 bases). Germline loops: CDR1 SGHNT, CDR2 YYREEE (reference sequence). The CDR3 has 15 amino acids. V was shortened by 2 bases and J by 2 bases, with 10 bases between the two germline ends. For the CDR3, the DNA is TGTGCCAGCAGCTTCGGGACACATAACACCGGGGAGCTGTTTTTT. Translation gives CASSFGTHNTGELFF.

Here the CDR3 DNA reads TGTGCCACCAGTGCGGAGACCCCGAGCAATCAGCCCCAGCATTTT. Protein product: CATSAETPSNQPQHF. V usage is TRBV24-1 and J usage is TRBJ1-5; D remains unclear. This CDR3 has 15 amino acids. Trimming removed 5 bases from V and 1 base from J, with 11 bases in between. The germline CDR1 and CDR2 sequences are KGHDR and SFDVKD.

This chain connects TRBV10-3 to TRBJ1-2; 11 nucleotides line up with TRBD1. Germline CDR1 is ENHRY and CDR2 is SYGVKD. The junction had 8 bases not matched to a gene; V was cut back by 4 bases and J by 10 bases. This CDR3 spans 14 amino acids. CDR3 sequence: CAISGSGTGGDYTF. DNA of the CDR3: TGTGCCATCAGTGGTTCCGGGACAGGGGGTGACTACACCTTC.

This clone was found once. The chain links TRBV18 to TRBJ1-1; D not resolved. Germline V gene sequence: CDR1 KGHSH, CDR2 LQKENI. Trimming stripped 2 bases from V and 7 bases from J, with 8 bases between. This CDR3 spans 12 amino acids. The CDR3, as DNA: TGTGCCAGCTCACCAGGCCGGGGTGAAGCTTTCTTT. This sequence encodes CASSPGRGEAFF.

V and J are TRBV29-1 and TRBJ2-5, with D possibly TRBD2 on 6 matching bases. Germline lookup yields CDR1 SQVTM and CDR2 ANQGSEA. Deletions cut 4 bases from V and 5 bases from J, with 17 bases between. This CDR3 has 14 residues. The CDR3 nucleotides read TGCAGCGTTGCCTATGGACTACGGGCGGAGACCCAGTACTTC. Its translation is CSVAYGLRAETQYF.

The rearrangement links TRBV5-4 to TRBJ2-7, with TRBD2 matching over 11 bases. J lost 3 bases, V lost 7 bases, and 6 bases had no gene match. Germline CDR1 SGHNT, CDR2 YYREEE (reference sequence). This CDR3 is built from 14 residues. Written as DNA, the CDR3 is TGTGCCAGCGGCCTAGCGGGGGGTAACTACGAGCAGTACTTC. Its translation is CASGLAGGNYEQYF. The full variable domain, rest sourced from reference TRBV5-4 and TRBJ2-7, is ETGVTQSPTHLIKTRGQQVTLRCSSQSGHNTVSWYQQALGQGPQFIFQYYREEENGRGNFPPRFSGLQFPNYSSELNVNALELDDSALYLCASGLAGGNYEQYFGPGTRLTVT.

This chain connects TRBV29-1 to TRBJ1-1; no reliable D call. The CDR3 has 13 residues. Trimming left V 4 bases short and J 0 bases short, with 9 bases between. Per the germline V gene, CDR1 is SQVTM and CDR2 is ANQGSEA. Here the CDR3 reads CSVGGVLNTEAFF. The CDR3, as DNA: TGCAGCGTTGGTGGAGTTCTGAACACTGAAGCTTTCTTT.